The T cell receptor (beta chain) described here comes from a study of shared clonotypes between healthy human individuals (dated by TCRdb to 2020 to 2022). A note on the overall study: The cohort comprised two women and a few men aged 18 to 49 years. To estimate repertoire size and how much clonotype sharing occurs between individuals, the study deeply sequenced the blood TCR repertoires of roughly 5 healthy adults. Libraries were prepared and TCR repertoires were sequenced by different laboratories using diverse techniques, in order to increase sequencing depth and limit assay-specific biases. Between about 0.85 and 9.5 billion PBMCs per donor were obtained by leukapheresis. Points the paper makes about the study in general: Only blood was sampled, and tissue TCR repertoires likely differ from those in blood. Based on pairwise subsampling, the degree of clonotype sharing among donors was expected to be affected by sequencing depth. The genetic and exposure-history diversity represented was limited by the small number of donors.

Comment on this clone: Which antigen it targets is not known. Base qualities are not at hand, and no much larger clone is one base apart.

Healthy HIV-negative adults with no recently reported acute infections or vaccinations were included as donors. Only Caucasian adults living in Nashville, Tennessee, USA were represented among the donors. For unsorted samples, around 85 million PBMCs were counted, and genomic DNA was extracted using the QIAamp DNA Blood Mini kit. Blood was obtained by leukapheresis, after which PBMCs were separated by Ficoll-Histopaque density gradient centrifugation and cryopreserved in liquid nitrogen vapor phase. Using the deep immunoSEQ assay, TCR CDR3 regions were amplified from genomic DNA by multiplex PCR. Extracted genomic DNA from each cell subset was spread evenly across all wells of several immunoSEQ 96-well plates, with each plate serving as a replicate. For unsorted PBMC, 250 to 350 ng of genomic DNA, equivalent to around 33,000 T cell genomes, went into each replicate PCR. Unsorted PBMC genomic DNA was sequenced across ten immunoSEQ deep assay plates. The purified libraries were quantified using a Qubit 3.0 fluorometer, sized with a Bioanalyzer 2100, and then quantified again using the KAPA Library Quantification kit. Every immunoSEQ 96-well plate was sequenced on a dedicated single-read 150-cycle Illumina NextSeq 550 flow cell. Per the original workflow: Because the immunoSEQ output included only junctional sequences and no quality scores, the filtering could not be the same as the filtering used for full-length reads. To assign V/J genes and CDR3, sequences were annotated against IMGT germline references using PyIR, a Python wrapper for IgBLAST v1.9. Reads were filtered out if the reads had weak V/J assignments (E-value above 1e-6), no CDR3, stop codons, out-of-frame junctions, or ambiguous translated residues. A V3J clonotype was defined by an identical inferred V gene, J gene, and CDR3 amino acid sequence. The percentage overlap between two repertoires was calculated by dividing the number of shared unique clonotypes by the size of the smaller repertoire. Richness of each repertoire was evaluated using RTK rarefaction, the Chao1 estimator, and Recon v2.1 estimates of unobserved clonotypes. What TCRdb holds here is the immuneACCESS table cut down to in-frame rearrangements. Part of the clones is not present; checked against another copy, under half of the missing clones reflect an unresolved V gene, and the others are unexplained. That table furnishes V, J and clone size, whereas the DNA furnished D and trimming. The sample contains some 470,000 clones, approximately 80% of them found a single time. 10% to 15% of the sample is taken by the ten largest.

From its cysteine to its phenylalanine, the CDR3 spans 14 amino acids. CDR3 DNA only is kept here, 42 bases in frame from base 1. The germline V gene provides CDR1 SGDLS and CDR2 YYNGEE. Relative to germline, V is 2 bases shorter and J is 1 base shorter, with 7 bases between their ends. The source material was PBMCs. The V and J segments used are TRBV9 and TRBJ1-3; no D gene can be assigned with confidence. The clonotype originates from a woman aged 40 to 50 in good health. Some clones in this sample may be carry-over from other donors' samples. The DNA sequence reads TGTGCCAGCAGCGTCCAGGAATCTGGAAACACCATATATTTT. Its translation is CASSVQESGNTIYF.